This T cell receptor beta chain was captured by sequencing in a study of cytomegalovirus exposure and HLA in healthy donors (dated by TCRdb to between 2016 and 2019). Study-wide context: An earlier analysis of approximately 640 of the donors reported more than 250 Gb of sequence data and 117 million unique TCR beta sequences from some 180 million T cells. Donor age, sex, ethnicity and CMV serostatus were compiled together with the repertoire data. The study combined high-throughput TCR immunosequencing, statistical association of individual TCRs with disease status, and machine learning to predict cytomegalovirus infection status. Of the approximately 370 genotyped donors, less than 90% were placed in the genetic ancestry cluster associated with self-reported Caucasian donors. Using immunosequencing, the study profiled T cell repertoires from around 670 subjects and related those repertoires to cytomegalovirus serostatus. In an earlier analysis of 587 of the donors, high-throughput TCR beta sequencing was used to judge whether each TCR beta V gene segment behaved as functional or pseudogenic. Approximately 300 gigabases of sequencing data and around 80 million unique TCR sequences made up an early release that covered some 640 HLA-typed donors. HLA typing covered class I and class II loci at four-digit resolution. Among under 450 genotyped donors of the cohort, an average of 235,054 unique TCR beta nucleotide sequences were sequenced per donor, about a sixth of them non-productive. In a later genetic analysis, genome-wide SNP genotypes for 398 of the 666 donors were used, and that subset was treated as a discovery cohort. Rather than using new phenotypic data, the later analysis identified candidate immune exposures from TCR beta sequences and from how often those sequences occurred across donors. A separate validation cohort of approximately 130 different subjects was used in addition to the approximately 670-subject first cohort. The study aimed to test whether signatures of past pathogen exposure could be identified by cataloging public T cell receptors. All discovery cohort repertoires had been generated on a single sequencing platform. Typing coverage varied by locus: roughly 620-640 donors for A, B, C, DRB1 and DQB1; more than 500 for DQA1; around 570 for DPA1; roughly 470 for DPB1. Because of strong linkage in the cohort, roughly five DR-DQ haplotypes were treated as single units for association and clustering. In a later analysis, previously published TCR beta repertoires from some 640 donors were re-analyzed and high-resolution HLA genotyping was added so that TCR occurrence patterns could be studied. The study at large found these results: The study listed 164 TCR beta chains as associated with cytomegalovirus. A later analysis found that HLA-associated TCR beta chains were more clonally expanded and had lower generation probabilities than equally common non-associated chains. A further reported finding was that TCR beta sequences accurately predicted the HLA-A and HLA-B alleles for most subjects in the first cohort. A later analysis reported that several top co-occurrence clusters appeared linked to parvovirus B19, influenza, CMV and Epstein-Barr virus. Because some donors lacked HLA typing at each locus, the association tests relied only on the typed subset. Linkage disequilibrium might explain the correlated functional status among segregating V segments, but an unknown experimental factor could not be excluded. Specific HLA alleles were associated with 15,000 to 20,000 TCR beta sequences at a false discovery rate of 0.05 in a later analysis. While some public TCRs were present in many individuals, most TCR sequences turned up only very rarely across donors. Compared with the approximately 670-donor mean, donors in an Asian-associated ancestry cluster had fewer N-insertions in productive TCRs, according to a later genetic analysis. In an earlier analysis of several hundred of the donors, most TCR beta V segments were observed in productive rearrangements about 90% or about 30% of the time, broadly matching IMGT annotations. The cohort was sequenced for TCR beta chains only, and without alpha or paired-chain data the features that could be detected were limited. A cluster of highly shared sequence variants was judged likely to be a technical artifact of the sequencing pipeline. According to a later analysis, TCR association rates differed among HLA loci, with DRB1 alleles showing the most associated TCRs and HLA-C alleles showing the fewest. In both the original and validation cohorts, the classifier was reported to diagnose cytomegalovirus status with high specificity and sensitivity. In vitro tests confirmed that a few of the cytomegalovirus-associated TCR beta chains recognize cytomegalovirus antigens. Because the 87-base-pair reads could not distinguish some IMGT-functional V segments, including TRBV6-2 and TRBV6-3, those segments were excluded. The only immune exposure information available for the cohort was CMV serostatus. An association between a missense DCLRE1C variant and V-gene and J-gene trimming of TCR beta chains was found in a later genetic analysis and replicated in an independent cohort. It was suggested by the authors that the approach could potentially be generalized to other disease states and immunological phenotypes. According to a later analysis, most CMV-associated TCR beta chains appeared to be HLA-restricted, and the HLA associations seemed to be driven largely by CMV exposure. Over 15 rarely observed V segments, including chromosome 9 orphons, were excluded from the earlier analysis of 550 to 700 of the donors because counts were too low. Assigning TCR associations to individual alleles was difficult when HLA alleles, especially DR and DQ, strongly co-occurred. Roughly uniform sequencing depth across donors was assumed in presence/absence analyses, although this assumption may not hold.

The library was generated by the immunoSEQ multiplex PCR assay. A mixture of 60 forward primers for TCR Vbeta segments and 13 reverse primers for TCR Jbeta segments was used in the multiplex PCR. A multiplex PCR assay on genomic DNA amplified the CDR3 region of rearranged TCR beta genes. The amplified TCR beta libraries were sequenced on the Illumina HiSeq System as 87-base-pair reads. Concerning the study's data processing: A later analysis counted some 74 million unique TCR beta chains across the 666 repertoires, and 9 million to 14 million of these chains were shared by at least two donors. Raw reads were error-corrected and collapsed into unique sequences with a nearest-neighbor algorithm that merged closely related sequences to remove PCR and sequencing errors. Alignment of CDR3 sequences to IMGT reference sequences was used to assign V, D and J gene segments. For a sequence to be retained, a match of at least six nucleotides was required to both a V gene segment and a J gene segment. A rearrangement counted as productive if the CDR3 had no stop codons and remained in frame with V and J, and every other rearrangement counted as non-productive. CDR3 was defined according to IMGT convention as the region running from the second conserved V-encoded cysteine to the conserved J-encoded phenylalanine. The earlier analysis of some 580 of the donors excluded any sequence lacking an unambiguous match to a single V gene segment. An earlier analysis of fewer than 750 of the donors classified V segments as functional when productive rearrangements were above 56.7% and as segregating when the standard deviation between donors was above 5%. A statistical classification framework was developed to diagnose cytomegalovirus status using the catalog of TCR beta chain sequences. V and J gene assignment, in a later analysis, came from comparing TCR nucleotide sequences with IMGT/GENE-DB human TR gene sequences. In a later analysis, CDR3 sequences and most-parsimonious VDJ recombination scenarios were assigned using the TCRdist pipeline. A later analysis defined each TCR beta chain by its CDR3 amino acid sequence plus V-gene family, and excluded reads lacking a unique V-gene family. To address suspected cross-contamination and a sequencing artifact, a later analysis removed several hundred highly shared, low-generation-probability nucleotide sequences. For each public chain, a later analysis derived a clonal expansion index from normalized ranks of inferred template counts within each repertoire. Generation probabilities in a later analysis came from a VDJ recombination model fitted to out-of-frame rearrangements, and those results were checked against IGoR. In a later analysis, TCR-TCR, TCR-HLA and TCR-CMV co-occurrence was scored with hypergeometric tests, and a repertoire-size bias correction was applied to TCR pairs. False discovery rates were estimated in a later analysis by permuting HLA or CMV assignments 20 times. In a later analysis, co-occurring TCRs were grouped using DBSCAN, with TCRdist sequence similarity added in when clustering inside HLA-allele-positive subsets. Co-occurrence clustering excluded repertoires with fewer than 30,000 or more than 120,000 public chains, plus five with anomalous nucleotide sharing. Not all clones reach the TCRdb copy of this immuneACCESS table, which keeps in-frame sequences only. Checked studies attribute under half of the gap to unresolved V genes and leave the rest unexplained. Clonal size and the V and J genes are those of that table, whereas D and trimming came from the DNA. The sample table records more than 150,000 clones; 80% of these occur just once. The ten biggest clones cover 0.65% of the sample.

In total, 500 to 700 healthy bone marrow donors made up the cohort. All cohort members were sampled while nominally healthy, although unrecorded immune exposures were likely present. The donor tested CMV seronegative and was one of the 352 seronegative cohort members. Each donor provided a peripheral blood sample, and peripheral blood mononuclear cells were used for TCR beta sequencing. The Qiagen DNeasy Blood Extraction Kit was used to extract genomic DNA from the blood cell samples. As regards this clone: The target of this receptor is not known. No clone much larger than this one lies a single base away; base qualities are absent.

CDR1 and CDR2 are read off the germline V gene as MNHEY and SVGAGI. Counted from cysteine to phenylalanine, this CDR3 has 12 amino acids. Only the CDR3 part of the read is kept: 36 bases, read in frame from the first base. The TCR sequence derives from a boy aged 5-17 years in good health and CMV-seronegative. The sample was PBMCs. The chain couples TRBV6-5 to TRBJ2-5; the D region possibly corresponds to TRBD1 (6 bases align). Judging by the DNA end, TRBJ2-7 fits better; the J call may be wrong. The CDR3 corresponds to CASSSDSYEQYF. The DNA sequence follows: TGTGCCAGCAGTTCGGACAGCTACGAGCAGTACTTC.